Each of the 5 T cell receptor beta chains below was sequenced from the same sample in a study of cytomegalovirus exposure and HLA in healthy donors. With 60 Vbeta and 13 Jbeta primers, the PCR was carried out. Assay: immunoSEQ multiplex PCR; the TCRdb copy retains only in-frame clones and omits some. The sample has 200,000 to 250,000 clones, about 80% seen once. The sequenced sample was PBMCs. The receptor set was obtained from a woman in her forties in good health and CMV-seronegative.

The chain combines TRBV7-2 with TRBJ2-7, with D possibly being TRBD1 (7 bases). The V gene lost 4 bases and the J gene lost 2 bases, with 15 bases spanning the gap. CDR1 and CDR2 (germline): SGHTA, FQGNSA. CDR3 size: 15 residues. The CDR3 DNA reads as TGTGCCAGCAGCTCAATGCGGGACAGAACCTACGAGCAGTACTTC. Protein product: CASSSMRDRTYEQYF.

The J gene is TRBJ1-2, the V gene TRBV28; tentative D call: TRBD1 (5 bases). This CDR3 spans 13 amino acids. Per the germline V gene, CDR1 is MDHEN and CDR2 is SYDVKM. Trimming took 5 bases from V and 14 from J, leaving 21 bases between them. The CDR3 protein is CASSPTRGAGRTF. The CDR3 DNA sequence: TGTGCCAGCAGTCCAACAAGGGGCGCGGGGCGAACCTTC.

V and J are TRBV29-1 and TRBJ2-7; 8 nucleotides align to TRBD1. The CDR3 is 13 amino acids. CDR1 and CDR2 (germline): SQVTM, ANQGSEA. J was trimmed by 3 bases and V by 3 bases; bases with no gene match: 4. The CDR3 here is CSVEYGTGYEQYF. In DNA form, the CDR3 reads TGCAGCGTTGAGTATGGGACAGGCTACGAGCAGTACTTC.

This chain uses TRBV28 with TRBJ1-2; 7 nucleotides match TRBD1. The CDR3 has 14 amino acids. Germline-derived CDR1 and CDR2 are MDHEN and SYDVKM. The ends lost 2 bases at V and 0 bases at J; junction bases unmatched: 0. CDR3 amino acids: CASSLGTANYGYTF. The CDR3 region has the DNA TGTGCCAGCAGTTTAGGGACAGCTAACTATGGCTACACCTTC.

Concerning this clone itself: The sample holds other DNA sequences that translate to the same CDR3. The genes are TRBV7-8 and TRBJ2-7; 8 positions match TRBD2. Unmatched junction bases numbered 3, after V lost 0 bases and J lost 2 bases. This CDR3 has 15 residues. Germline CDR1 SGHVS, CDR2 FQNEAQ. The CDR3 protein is CASSLASGGAYEQYF. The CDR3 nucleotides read TGTGCCAGCAGCTTAGCGAGCGGGGGCGCCTACGAGCAGTACTTC.